The 25 T cell receptor beta chains reported below all come from one sample, sequenced in a study of shared clonotypes between healthy human individuals. The table came from immunoSEQ multiplex PCR; TCRdb's copy has only in-frame clones and leaves some out. This repertoire shows approximately 320,000 clones, around 90% found once; its top ten account for 15% to 20%. Sequenced input: memory CD8+ T cells sorted from blood. Subset given: CD45RO+ cells pooled with CCR7-negative TemRA cells. All receptors derive from a man aged 18-30 years in good health.

V and J are TRBV27 and TRBJ2-2, with a weak D call TRBD2 (5 bases). The V gene's germline CDR1 is MNHEY and CDR2 SMNVEV (reference sequence). The length of the CDR3 is 16 residues. Trimming took 5 bases from V and 1 from J, leaving 14 bases between them. The CDR3 loop is CASSPPSTRNTGELFF. The CDR3 nucleotides are TGTGCCAGCAGTCCTCCTTCTACTAGGAACACCGGGGAGCTGTTTTTT.

This chain connects TRBV7-9 to TRBJ2-1; D unresolved. The V gene's germline CDR1 is SEHNR and CDR2 FQNEAQ (reference sequence). This CDR3 spans 14 amino acids. The V end was cut by 5 bases, the J end by 2 bases, with 10 bases between. The CDR3 DNA follows: TGTGCCAGCAGCCCCTACCAGACCTACAATGAGCAGTTCTTC. This codes for CASSPYQTYNEQFF.

The CDR3 DNA is TGTGCCAGCAGTTGGACTTCCGGGGGGGATGAAAAACTGTTTTTT. Translating it yields CASSWTSGGDEKLFF. The chain is built from TRBV6-1 and TRBJ1-4; possible D gene TRBD1, 5 bases. The germline V gene encodes CDR1 MNHNS and CDR2 SASEGT. V lost 5 bases and J 6 bases, leaving 16 bases between the germline ends. The CDR3 runs 15 residues.

This sequence joins TRBV5-1 and TRBJ1-6; D is unclear. This CDR3 has 15 amino acids. V was cut by 7 bases and J by 0 bases, with 11 bases left in between. The germline V gene encodes CDR1 SGHRS and CDR2 YFSETQ. CDR3 bases: TGCGCCAGCTCGGACCGTAGCTCCTATAATTCACCCCTCCACTTT. It encodes CASSDRSSYNSPLHF.

V is TRBV7-2 and J is TRBJ2-1, with D perhaps matching TRBD1 or TRBD2 (5 bases each). Germline V gene lookup returns CDR1 SGHTA and CDR2 FQGNSA. Deletions cut 1 base from V and 4 bases from J, with 23 bases between. The CDR3 loop spans 19 amino acids. The DNA for the CDR3 is TGTGCCAGCAGCTTAGATGGCCGGGACCGGATCCAATTATACAATGAGCAGTTCTTC. Its translation is CASSLDGRDRIQLYNEQFF.

A few counts support this clone. The chain employs TRBV19 and TRBJ1-1; no definite D call. This CDR3 is built from 12 residues. V dropped 3 bases and J dropped 11 bases, with 13 bases sitting between them. Germline CDR1 reads LNHDA; CDR2 reads SQIVND (reference sequence). The CDR3 DNA reads TGTGCCAGTAGTATCCCCCATTTCGGGGCTTTCTTT. Encoded protein: CASSIPHFGAFF.

This clone was detected once. The chain carries TRBV5-6 and TRBJ1-4; D might be TRBD1 (5 bases). The CDR3 loop spans 16 amino acids. V was cut by 1 base and J by 6 bases, with 16 bases left in between. CDR1 and CDR2 from the germline V gene are SGHDT and YYEEEE. CDR3 in DNA: TGTGCCAGCAGCTTGTCCCACGGGGCGGTTGATGAAAAACTGTTTTTT. This encodes CASSLSHGAVDEKLFF.

The chain combines TRBV10-1 with TRBJ2-7; no clear D. V was clipped by 4 bases and J by 0 bases, with 7 bases between them. CDR1 WNHNN and CDR2 SYGVQD come from the germline V gene (reference sequence). The CDR3 consists of 13 residues. CDR3 sequence reads: CASSGTDSYEQYF. CDR3 in DNA: TGCGCCAGCAGTGGGACGGACTCCTACGAGCAGTACTTC.

This chain uses TRBV5-1 with TRBJ2-2; D may be TRBD2 (5 bases). The germline V gene has CDR1 SGHRS and CDR2 YFSETQ. V lost 4 bases, J lost 1 base, and 11 bases lay in between. This CDR3 has 15 residues. The CDR3 loop reads CASSPGGLNTGELFF. CDR3 nucleotide sequence: TGCGCCAGCAGCCCCGGCGGGTTGAACACCGGGGAGCTGTTTTTT.

This chain connects TRBV4-3 to TRBJ2-1; D gene unclear. Germline V gives CDR1 LGHNA, CDR2 YSLEER. CDR3 size: 13 residues. The V gene lost 0 bases and the J gene lost 6 bases, with 6 bases spanning the gap. The CDR3 DNA follows: TGCGCCAGCAGCCAAGATCCCCTCAATGAGCAGTTCTTC. This sequence encodes CASSQDPLNEQFF.

The chain employs TRBV4-1 and TRBJ2-2, with unresolved D. The CDR3 is made up of 14 amino acids. The germline V and J ends were trimmed by 7 bases and 1 base, with 10 bases remaining between them. Germline V CDR1 and CDR2: MGHRA, YSYEKL. The CDR3 DNA reads as TGCGCCAGCACTCTTGAGCGGAACACCGGGGAGCTGTTTTTT. This codes for CASTLERNTGELFF.

V gene TRBV2 combines with J gene TRBJ1-2; no clear D gene. The CDR3 loop spans 13 amino acids. V was clipped by 3 bases and J by 1 base, with 6 bases between them. The germline V gene encodes CDR1 SNHLY and CDR2 FYNNEI. The CDR3 protein is CASSDGDNYGYTF. The DNA for the CDR3 is TGTGCCAGCAGTGACGGGGATAACTATGGCTACACCTTC.

The CDR3 DNA is TGTGCCAGCAGCCAACGCGGAGCCCTCAATGAGCAGTTCTTC. It translates to CASSQRGALNEQFF. The genes are TRBV14 and TRBJ2-1; no firm D call. CDR3 length: 14 residues. Germline V gene lookup returns CDR1 SGHDN and CDR2 FVKESK. With 2 bases removed from V and 6 bases from J, the gap between germline ends came to 11 bases.

V is TRBV7-9 and J is TRBJ2-7; D unclear. CDR3 length equals 16 residues. Germline-derived CDR1 and CDR2 are SEHNR and FQNEAQ (reference sequence). V lost 1 base and J 6 bases, leaving 19 bases between the germline ends. DNA of the CDR3: TGTGCCAGCAGCTTAGTTTGGGTGTGGTTCTCTGGCGAGCAGTACTTC. It encodes CASSLVWVWFSGEQYF.

This chain links TRBV4-3 with TRBJ2-1, with 8 bases that match TRBD2. The CDR3 extends over 15 amino acids. V lost 2 bases, J lost 3 bases, and 3 bases stayed unmatched. Germline assignment: CDR1 LGHNA and CDR2 YSLEER. The CDR3 here is CASSQYSGNYNEQFF. The DNA for the CDR3 is TGCGCCAGCAGCCAATATAGCGGGAACTACAATGAGCAGTTCTTC.

The V and J genes are TRBV7-9 and TRBJ2-3; D gene ambiguous. The ends were cut back, 0 bases at V and 4 bases at J, with 8 bases in the middle. Germline-derived CDR1 and CDR2 are SEHNR and FQNEAQ (reference sequence). CDR3 size: 14 residues. The CDR3, as DNA: TGTGCCAGCAGCTTAGCATACGTTCCAGATACGCAGTATTTT. This sequence encodes CASSLAYVPDTQYF.

The rearrangement joins TRBV5-4 to TRBJ2-3; D remains unclear. This CDR3 is 17 amino acids long. The germline gives CDR1 SGHNT, CDR2 YYREEE (reference sequence). The germline V and J ends were trimmed by 0 bases and 4 bases, with 18 bases remaining between them. The CDR3 is CASSLGARGILADTQYF. CDR3 nucleotide sequence: TGTGCCAGCAGCTTGGGGGCCCGCGGTATCTTGGCAGATACGCAGTATTTT.

The chain uses TRBV4-3 and TRBJ1-5; TRBD1 aligns across 10 bases. CDR3 size: 15 residues. In germline, CDR1 is LGHNA, CDR2 YSLEER. Trimming removed 3 bases from V and 4 bases from J; junction bases left unmatched: 3. The CDR3, as DNA: TGCGCCAGCAGCCAGGGGACAGGGGTAAATCAGCCCCAGCATTTT. Translated: CASSQGTGVNQPQHF.

V is TRBV10-1 and J is TRBJ2-1; 8 bases are a match to TRBD2. The germline gives CDR1 WNHNN, CDR2 SYGVQD (reference sequence). The J segment lost 10 bases and the V segment lost 5 bases, leaving 13 bases of the junction unmatched. The CDR3 runs 15 residues. Here the CDR3 reads CASSPFREGPGEQFF. CDR3 in DNA: TGCGCCAGCAGTCCGTTCCGGGAGGGCCCGGGGGAGCAGTTCTTC.

The genes are TRBV27 and TRBJ2-3; the match to TRBD1 covers 7 bases. The J segment lost 6 bases and the V segment lost 7 bases, leaving 7 bases of the junction unmatched. This CDR3 is 13 amino acids long. Germline CDR1 reads MNHEY; CDR2 reads SMNVEV (reference sequence). The CDR3, as DNA: TGTGCCAGCACCCCCCTCAGGGGGGATACGCAGTATTTT. This codes for CASTPLRGDTQYF.

The J gene is TRBJ2-7, the V gene TRBV27, with unresolved D. Germline values: CDR1 MNHEY, CDR2 SMNVEV (reference sequence). The CDR3 sequence is 15 residues long. The germline V and J ends were trimmed by 3 bases and 4 bases, with 16 bases remaining between them. The CDR3 loop reads CASSLYGPITYEQYF. CDR3 nucleotide sequence: TGTGCCAGCAGTTTGTATGGACCGATTACTTACGAGCAGTACTTC.

The chain combines TRBV27 with TRBJ2-7; no clear D gene. Trimming pared 2 bases from V and 2 bases from J, leaving 7 bases between. The germline gives CDR1 MNHEY, CDR2 SMNVEV (reference sequence). The CDR3 runs to 13 residues. DNA for the CDR3: TGTGCCAGCAGTTTAGGGAAGACCTACGAGCAGTACTTC. Its translation is CASSLGKTYEQYF.

With respect to this clone: One end of the junction fails to match germline, which may point to a read error. The chain uses TRBV10-2 and TRBJ2-1; 11 bases align to TRBD1. The CDR3 length is 14 residues. Germline V CDR1 and CDR2: WSHSY, SAAADI. The CDR3 DNA sequence: TGCGCCAGCGAGGGGACAGGGGGGAACAATCAGCAGTTCTTC. Protein product: CASEGTGGNNQQFF.

This clone was seen only a few times. The chain links TRBV2 to TRBJ1-6; tentatively, D is TRBD1 (6 bases). Looked up from germline, CDR1 is SNHLY and CDR2 is FYNNEI. With 6 bases removed from V and 8 bases from J, the gap between germline ends came to 17 bases. The CDR3 totals 15 residues. As DNA, the CDR3 is TGTGCCAGCAGGGTAACAGGGCTTTTAGATTCACCCCTCCACTTT. Translating gives CASRVTGLLDSPLHF.

The chain has TRBV9 and TRBJ2-7; 11 bases fit TRBD1. In germline, CDR1 is SGDLS, CDR2 YYNGEE. The CDR3 is 16 amino acids. The trim removed 0 bases at V and 4 bases at J, leaving 6 bases unmatched. The CDR3, as DNA: TGTGCCAGCAGCGTAGCCGGGACAGGGGGAACATACGAGCAGTACTTC. It codes for CASSVAGTGGTYEQYF.